These 27 T cell receptor beta chains were all obtained from the same sample, sequenced in a study of Ad26.COV2.S vaccination and SARS-CoV-2 variants (dated by TCRdb to the early 2020s). According to the study, the label for this sample's treatment or condition signals: some 19 received Ad26.COV2.S at low or high dose, single or two shots; several received placebo; per-sample allocation not given. Repertoires of vaccine and placebo recipients were sequenced from samples taken on day 63 after the first injection. The library was prepared using the immunoSEQ multiplex PCR assay. Imported from immuneACCESS, the table was reduced by TCRdb to in-frame sequences with V and J called. These copies leave out some clones; in studies compared against another copy, an unresolved V gene accounts for under half, and the cause of the remainder is not known. The sample table records 350,000 to 450,000 clones; around 87% of these occur just once. 3.4% of the sample is held by the ten biggest clonotypes.

The source was peripheral blood, collected in a trial of Ad26.COV2.S vaccine versus placebo. The receptors derive from a person between 18 and 65 years old who received the Ad26.COV2.S COVID-19 vaccine or a placebo.

In this sample, this clone turned up a few times. V usage is TRBV30 and J usage is TRBJ2-7; 10 bases are a match to TRBD1. The V gene end was trimmed by 0 bases and the J gene end by 9 bases; junction bases not matched to a gene: 17. This CDR3 is 17 amino acids long. Germline CDR1 GTSNPN, CDR2 SVGIG (reference sequence). The CDR3 nucleotides read TGTGCCTGGAGTGTCTGGGGGGGACAGGGGCCCGCTACAGGGCAGTACTTC. This encodes CAWSVWGGQGPATGQYF. Combining the CDR3 with reference TRBV30 and TRBJ2-7 gives the whole variable domain SQTIHQWPATLVQPVGSPLSLECTVEGTSNPNLYWYRQAAGRGLQLLFYSVGIGQISSEVPQNLSASRPQDRQFILSSKKLLLSDSGFYLCAWSVWGGQGPATGQYFGPGTRLTVT.

The chain links TRBV18 to TRBJ2-5; D remains unclear. Germline V CDR1 and CDR2: KGHSH, LQKENI. The V gene lost 0 bases and the J gene lost 0 bases, with 2 bases spanning the gap. The CDR3 is 13 residues long. CDR3 sequence (DNA): TGTGCCAGCTCACCACCTAACCAAGAGACCCAGTACTTC. Translation: CASSPPNQETQYF.

This rearrangement joins TRBV6-4 to TRBJ1-2, with a weak D call TRBD1 (6 bases). The CDR3 has 14 residues. V was shortened by 5 bases and J by 2 bases, with 12 bases between the two germline ends. Germline lookup yields CDR1 MRHNA and CDR2 SNTAGT. The CDR3 DNA reads TGTGCCAGCAGTCCACAGGGATTAAACTATGGCTACACCTTC. It encodes CASSPQGLNYGYTF.

The V and J genes are TRBV7-2 and TRBJ1-2; 7 bases fit TRBD1. After removal of 4 bases from V and 3 bases from J, the junction contained 8 bases not matched to a gene. In germline, CDR1 is SGHTA, CDR2 FQGNSA. This CDR3 has 15 residues. The CDR3 loop reads CASSSDREYYYGYTF. DNA for the CDR3: TGTGCCAGCAGCTCCGACAGGGAGTACTACTATGGCTACACCTTC.

This clone was observed a few times. Written as DNA, the CDR3 is TGCGCCAGCAGCCAAGATATAGCCCGGGGGGCAGATACGCAGTATTTT. This translates into CASSQDIARGADTQYF. The chain couples TRBV4-1 to TRBJ2-3, with 7 bases identical to TRBD2. V dropped 0 bases and J dropped 4; count of bases not matched to a gene: 7. The germline V gene encodes CDR1 MGHRA and CDR2 YSYEKL. The CDR3 runs to 16 residues.

With respect to this clone: Other DNA sequences from this sample encode an identical CDR3 as well. The V call is TRBV19, the J call TRBJ1-1; D remains ambiguous. With 1 base removed from V and 5 bases from J, the gap between germline ends came to 8 bases. The length of the CDR3 is 13 residues. The V gene's germline CDR1 is LNHDA and CDR2 SQIVND (reference sequence). The CDR3 nucleotides read TGTGCCAGTAGTATAGGAAGGAGAACTGAAGCTTTCTTT. This sequence encodes CASSIGRRTEAFF.

The V and J genes are TRBV9 and TRBJ1-2; D is possibly TRBD1 (6 bases). V lost 3 bases and J 4 bases, leaving 13 bases between the germline ends. The CDR3 is 14 amino acids. Germline CDR1 reads SGDLS; CDR2 reads YYNGEE. The CDR3 DNA follows: TGTGCCAGCAGCGACACAGGGAGAAGCTATGGCTACACCTTC. Protein: CASSDTGRSYGYTF.

The chain recombines TRBV29-1 with TRBJ1-4, with D perhaps TRBD1 (5 bases). Germline V lookup: CDR1 SQVTM, CDR2 ANQGSEA. The V end lost 6 bases, the J end lost 4 bases, and 18 bases lay between the germline ends. There are 15 residues in the CDR3. CDR3 sequence (DNA): TGCAGCGTCCGGTTCGGGGGGGACCGTAATGAAAAACTGTTTTTT. It is translated as CSVRFGGDRNEKLFF.

The V gene is TRBV5-4, the J gene TRBJ1-6, with TRBD1 identical over 8 bases. Germline V gene data show CDR1 as SGHNT and CDR2 as YYREEE (reference sequence). This CDR3 spans 16 amino acids. V gave up 4 bases and J gave up 7 bases; unmatched junction bases: 10. CDR3 DNA: TGTGCCAGCAGCCGATTTCGACAGGGGAGGAATTCACCCCTCCACTTT. Its translation: CASSRFRQGRNSPLHF.

The chain carries TRBV11-3 and TRBJ2-1, with 9 positions matching TRBD2. V gave up 0 bases and J gave up 6 bases; unmatched junction bases: 12. The germline gives CDR1 SGHNT, CDR2 YENEEA. This CDR3 spans 18 amino acids. The CDR3 DNA reads as TGTGCCAGCAGCTTAGACTACATGGGAGCGGGGGGCTCCAATGAGCAGTTCTTC. Translating it yields CASSLDYMGAGGSNEQFF.

The chain joins TRBV15 to TRBJ2-7; TRBD1 matches 7 bases. Germline V lookup: CDR1 LNHNV, CDR2 YYDKDF (reference sequence). There are 15 residues in the CDR3. The ends lost 8 bases at V and 4 bases at J; junction bases unmatched: 14. CDR3 DNA: TGTGCCACCCGAACCGGGACAGTTCCGAATTACGAGCAGTACTTC. The encoded protein is CATRTGTVPNYEQYF.

V usage is TRBV7-9 and J usage is TRBJ1-4, with TRBD1 as a possible D gene (6 bases). CDR3 length: 15 residues. The germline CDR1 and CDR2 sequences are SEHNR and FQNEAQ (reference sequence). Between the trimmed V and J ends, which lost 7 bases and 7 bases, there was a span of 19 bases. The CDR3 loop reads CASTLAGTYSEKLFF. DNA for the CDR3: TGTGCCAGCACCCTAGCCGGGACATACAGTGAAAAACTGTTTTTT.

The V gene is TRBV5-1, the J gene TRBJ2-5; 7 bases map to TRBD2. The CDR3 spans 12 residues. V shed 7 bases and J 3 bases; nucleotides not matched to a gene: 3. Germline CDR1 and CDR2: SGHRS and YFSETQ. CDR3: CASSGGEETQYF. The CDR3 coding sequence is TGCGCCAGCTCGGGGGGAGAAGAGACCCAGTACTTC.

This chain uses TRBV4-2 with TRBJ2-7; 11 bases are shared with TRBD2. CDR3 length equals 16 residues. V gave up 0 bases and J gave up 4 bases; unmatched junction bases: 5. Germline V gives CDR1 LGHNA, CDR2 YNFKEQ. CDR3 DNA: TGTGCCAGCAGCCAAGATCATAGCGGGGGGGTTTACGAGCAGTACTTC. Its protein product is CASSQDHSGGVYEQYF.

The chain combines TRBV9 with TRBJ1-4; a possible D gene is TRBD1 (5 bases). The CDR3 covers 16 residues. The germline CDR1 and CDR2 sequences are SGDLS and YYNGEE. The germline V and J ends were trimmed by 0 bases and 0 bases, with 9 bases remaining between them. The CDR3: CASSVAGAATNEKLFF. DNA for the CDR3: TGTGCCAGCAGCGTAGCCGGGGCTGCAACTAATGAAAAACTGTTTTTT. Filled out from reference TRBV9 and TRBJ1-4, the complete variable domain reads DSGVTQTPKHLITATGQRVTLRCSPRSGDLSVYWYQQSLDQGLQFLIQYYNGEERAKGNILERFSAQQFPDLHSELNLSSLELGDSALYFCASSVAGAATNEKLFFGSGTQLSVL.

The chain carries TRBV20-1 and TRBJ2-2, with 8 nucleotides matching TRBD1. Germline values: CDR1 DFQATT, CDR2 SNEGSKA (reference sequence). The CDR3 has 15 residues. V shed 3 bases and J 7 bases; nucleotides not matched to a gene: 10. This chain's CDR3 is CSASPRTGTYGELFF. The CDR3 DNA reads as TGCAGTGCTAGTCCTAGGACAGGGACGTACGGGGAGCTGTTTTTT.

The chain has TRBV4-1 and TRBJ2-2; 8 bases match TRBD1. Germline CDR1 is MGHRA and CDR2 is YSYEKL. V trimming: 1 base; J trimming: 2 bases; junction bases outside the gene matches: 9. The CDR3 is 18 amino acids. The CDR3 loop is CASSQAADREFNTGELFF. CDR3 nucleotide sequence: TGCGCCAGCAGCCAAGCTGCGGACAGGGAGTTTAACACCGGGGAGCTGTTTTTT.

The V and J genes are TRBV5-1 and TRBJ2-2, with TRBD2 identical over 7 bases. The CDR3 runs to 15 residues. With 4 bases clipped from V and 4 bases from J, the junction kept 7 bases outside the gene matches. From germline, CDR1 is SGHRS and CDR2 YFSETQ. CDR3 in amino acids: CASSGRVRGTGELFF. CDR3 nucleotides: TGCGCCAGCAGCGGGAGGGTGCGGGGCACCGGGGAGCTGTTTTTT.

The sample holds one count of this clone. The CDR3: CASSQDIARYTEAFF. In nucleotides, the CDR3 is TGTGCCAGCAGCCAAGATATAGCCAGGTACACTGAAGCTTTCTTT. This chain links TRBV4-2 with TRBJ1-1, with D unclear. CDR1 is LGHNA, CDR2 YNFKEQ, per germline. This CDR3 spans 15 amino acids. Between the trimmed V and J ends, which lost 0 bases and 3 bases, there was a span of 11 bases.

This clone was counted between two and nine times. The rearrangement uses TRBV4-1 and TRBJ2-7, with 8 bases lining up with TRBD1. The CDR3 sequence is 16 residues long. From germline, CDR1 is MGHRA and CDR2 YSYEKL. Germline trimming cut 0 bases from V and 2 bases from J; bases unmatched to any gene: 6. CDR3 DNA sequence: TGCGCCAGCAGCCAAGAGGAGGACAGGGTGACCTACGAGCAGTACTTC. Protein product: CASSQEEDRVTYEQYF.

The chain carries TRBV5-4 and TRBJ1-2; maybe TRBD1 (5 bases). Germline CDR1 is SGHNT and CDR2 is YYREEE (reference sequence). This CDR3 contains 15 residues. Trimming left V 5 bases short and J 2 bases short, with 16 bases between. The DNA for the CDR3 is TGTGCCAGCAGACGTGGAGGGGCAGGGAACTATGGCTACACCTTC. It translates to CASRRGGAGNYGYTF.

The V gene is TRBV29-1, the J gene TRBJ1-6; D is possibly TRBD1 (6 bases). The CDR3 is made up of 13 amino acids. The V end was cut by 4 bases, the J end by 3 bases, with 7 bases between. Looked up from germline, CDR1 is SQVTM and CDR2 is ANQGSEA. The CDR3 sequence: CSVGQDYNSPLHF. Here the CDR3 DNA reads TGCAGCGTTGGACAGGACTATAATTCACCCCTCCACTTT.

The chain recombines TRBV4-3 with TRBJ1-3; D unresolved. V lost 0 bases and J 0 bases, leaving 0 bases between the germline ends. This CDR3 comprises 13 residues. In germline, CDR1 is LGHNA, CDR2 YSLEER. The CDR3 region is CASSQDSGNTIYF. Written as DNA, the CDR3 is TGCGCCAGCAGCCAAGACTCTGGAAACACCATATATTTT.

This clone was detected once. The chain is built from TRBV19 and TRBJ2-2; the D gene is possibly TRBD1 (6 bases). V lost 4 bases, J lost 4 bases, and 16 bases lay in between. The CDR3 runs 16 residues. Germline CDR1 is LNHDA and CDR2 is SQIVND (reference sequence). The CDR3 here is CASSTSTGLSTGELFF. The CDR3 DNA reads TGTGCCAGTAGTACCTCTACAGGGTTGAGCACCGGGGAGCTGTTTTTT.

This clone was recorded only once. This chain links TRBV9 with TRBJ2-2; weak D call: TRBD1 (6 bases). From germline, CDR1 is SGDLS and CDR2 YYNGEE. The CDR3 is 15 residues long. V was pared by 0 bases and J by 3 bases, with 9 bases between. The CDR3 DNA reads TGTGCCAGCAGCGTAGGAAACAGGGACACCGGGGAGCTGTTTTTT. Translation: CASSVGNRDTGELFF.

The chain carries TRBV7-3 and TRBJ1-2; a possible D gene is TRBD1 (5 bases). Looked up from germline, CDR1 is SGHTA and CDR2 is FQGTGA. Deletions cut 1 base from V and 1 base from J, with 13 bases between. This CDR3 is 16 amino acids long. CDR3 loop: CASSLNGGSVNYGYTF. CDR3 sequence (DNA): TGTGCCAGCAGCTTAAACGGGGGGTCCGTTAACTATGGCTACACCTTC.

V usage is TRBV30 and J usage is TRBJ2-7; a weak D match, TRBD2 (6 bases). This CDR3 is built from 14 residues. Per germline, CDR1 GTSNPN and CDR2 SVGIG (reference sequence). Between the trimmed V and J ends, which lost 2 bases and 1 base, there was a span of 12 bases. The CDR3 loop is CAWSKFGGSYEQYF. The CDR3 DNA follows: TGTGCCTGGAGTAAGTTCGGGGGTTCCTACGAGCAGTACTTC.